This T cell receptor beta chain was identified during a study of shared clonotypes between healthy human individuals. Overall study context: Per donor, three plates held CD4 naive cells, three held CD4 memory, two held CD8 naive and one held CD8 memory.

This clone came up once. Its antigen is not known. General study points: Despite large depth, sorted-subset datasets appeared incompletely sequenced. Investigators collected only blood, and repertoires in tissues likely differ. Read depth was anticipated to influence clonotype sharing among donors.

The repertoire was sequenced with immunoSEQ multiplex PCR; TCRdb's copy has only in-frame clones and lacks some. The sample lists 2 million to 2.5 million clones, approximately 95% occurring once. V shed 6 bases and J 5 bases; nucleotides not matched to a gene: 8. Germline V lookup: CDR1 MNHNS, CDR2 SASEGT. CDR3 size: 14 residues. The TCR originated in a man aged 18-30 years in good health. The gene calls are TRBV6-1 and TRBJ2-7; 9 nucleotides match TRBD1. The source material was naive CD4+ T cells sorted from blood. Indicated subset: CD45RA+ positively selected. The CDR3 loop is CASRYGTGYNEQYF. The CDR3 nucleotides read TGTGCCAGCAGATACGGGACAGGGTACAACGAGCAGTACTTC.